These 5 T cell receptor beta chains were all obtained from the same sample, sequenced in a study of T cell responses to AZD1222 COVID-19 vaccine. Assay: immunoSEQ multiplex PCR; the TCRdb copy retains only in-frame clones and omits some. In the table there are 90,000 to 150,000 clones, about 85% of which are singletons. The source material was peripheral blood, sampled on day 0 of AZD1222 vaccination. The receptors derive from an adult in good health.

The chain couples TRBV2 to TRBJ2-3, with no clear D. Trimming pared 4 bases from V and 2 bases from J, leaving 4 bases between. This CDR3 is built from 12 residues. Germline V gene sequence: CDR1 SNHLY, CDR2 FYNNEI. CDR3 in amino acids: CASSGSTDTQYF. The CDR3 nucleotides read TGTGCCAGCAGTGGTTCCACAGATACGCAGTATTTT.

V is TRBV5-6 and J is TRBJ1-6; D may be TRBD1 (5 bases). Germline loops: CDR1 SGHDT, CDR2 YYEEEE. The germline V and J ends were trimmed by 1 base and 0 bases, with 11 bases remaining between them. The CDR3 loop spans 17 amino acids. CDR3 residues: CASSLLTEASYNSPLHF. CDR3 bases: TGTGCCAGCAGCTTGTTGACAGAGGCCTCCTATAATTCACCCCTCCACTTT.

This chain joins TRBV3-1 (or the pseudogene TRBV3-2) and TRBJ1-6; D uncertain. CDR1 and CDR2 (germline): LGHDT, YNNKEL (reference sequence). Between the trimmed V and J ends, which lost 4 bases and 7 bases, there was a span of 17 bases. This CDR3 region has 16 residues. The CDR3 sequence: CASSPWEVGPNSPLHF. CDR3 coding DNA: TGTGCCAGCAGCCCCTGGGAAGTAGGGCCAAATTCACCCCTCCACTTT.

The V gene is TRBV28, the J gene TRBJ1-1; tentatively, D is TRBD1 (5 bases). The CDR3 contains 11 residues. V gave up 11 bases and J gave up 4 bases, with 11 bases separating them. CDR1 and CDR2 from the germline V gene are MDHEN and SYDVKM. The CDR3 here is CALQGPTEAFF. CDR3 bases: TGTGCCCTCCAGGGTCCCACTGAAGCTTTCTTT.

The chain employs TRBV4-3 and TRBJ1-2; D is undetermined. Germline assignment: CDR1 LGHNA and CDR2 YSLEER. Trimming cost V 2 bases and J 1 base, with 8 bases left between them. This CDR3 has 14 amino acids. CDR3 sequence (DNA): TGCGCCAGCAGCCAAACCCAGGTTAACTATGGCTACACCTTC. This encodes CASSQTQVNYGYTF.